This T cell receptor (beta chain) emerged from a study of T cell responses to AZD1222 COVID-19 vaccine (dated by TCRdb to the early 2020s). Some background on the complete study: AZD1222 recipients given second doses at about 4 weeks or at about 12 weeks were pooled, since spike-specific TCR depth and breadth were not found to differ between the two schedules. A total of just over 230 trial participants underwent TCR sequencing, of whom about 210 had received two doses of AZD1222 and about 25 had received two doses of the MenACWY control vaccine. Trial participants were enrolled into age subgroups of 18-55, 56-69 and 70-plus years, which contained around 140, 26 and 57 TCR-sequenced participants, respectively. Findings and caveats that apply to the study as a whole: Conclusions about previously exposed vaccinees were limited because only six AZD1222 recipients were SARS-CoV-2 seropositive at baseline. Participants were mostly white British and included more females than males, and it was suggested by the authors that clonal diversity may have been underestimated. In the small 56-69-year group, the increase in depth fell short of significance, most likely because of low power. Spike-specific TCR breadth and depth rose significantly after two AZD1222 doses compared with day 0 and with MenACWY recipients. Reportedly, close to half of the unique spike-specific TCRs recognized epitopes lying outside the regions that are mutated in the B.1.351 and B.1.1.7 variants. Vaccine-associated CD4 TCRs spanned the whole spike protein, with dominant responses in regions 160-218 and 743-854. Because no samples from the day 14 peak response were available, repertoires could be characterized only after the peak T cell response.

CDR1 MGHRA and CDR2 YSYEKL are derived from the germline V gene. The CDR3 starts with the cysteine, ends with the phenylalanine, and has 18 residues. The kept DNA is CDR3 alone, 54 bases in frame from the first base. V lost 0 bases and J lost 2 bases, and the count of bases not matched to a germline gene is 4. The sample's time point label, decoded: baseline before first vaccination. Vaccinee samples were obtained from the UK trials COV001 and COV002, which included a single-blind randomized controlled phase 2/3 trial of AZD1222 (ChAdOx1 nCoV-19) in healthy adults. For TCRbeta chain sequencing, PBMC samples were collected from trial participants at day 0 and at day 28 after the second dose. The CDR3 regions of human TCRbeta chains were analyzed by immunosequencing. On the study's bioinformatics: Repertoire TCRs were matched against a reference library of SARS-CoV-2-specific TCRs generated with the MIRA antigen-specificity platform. Breadth was defined as the fraction of unique TCRs that were SARS-CoV-2-associated, and depth was defined as the fraction of total T cells that were SARS-CoV-2-associated. Using the MIRA data, each spike-specific TCR was mapped to the spike region that the TCR reacts to and placed in a CD4 or CD8 class. Log10-transformed breadth and depth values were compared by one-way ANOVA with Sidak's multiple comparisons tests. TCRdb took over this immuneACCESS table, retaining in-frame rearrangements with V and J assigned. Such tables are incomplete; in checked studies, under half of the missing clones stem from an unresolved V gene, and the remainder is unexplained. V and J calls and clone size are as listed in that table; D and trimming were resolved from the DNA. The sample records 140,000 to 150,000 clones, more than 70% of which are singletons. The biggest ten clones account for over 12% of the sample.

This clone was detected only a few times. The antigen it binds to is not known. Base qualities are missing; no much larger clone stands one base away. Other DNA sequences in this sample translate to the same CDR3. Sequenced material: peripheral blood, taken on day 0 of AZD1222 vaccination. The chain uses TRBV4-1 and TRBJ2-5, with 15 bases in between that match TRBD2. This clonotype was obtained from an adult in good health. The nucleotide sequence reads TGCGCCAGCAGCCAAGACACTGGACTAGCGGGGGGGCAAGAGACCCAGTACTTC. Its protein is CASSQDTGLAGGQETQYF.